Presented here are 17 T cell receptor beta chains from one specimen sequenced in a study of cytomegalovirus exposure and HLA in healthy donors. With 60 Vbeta and 13 Jbeta primers, the PCR was carried out. Clones were read by immunoSEQ multiplex PCR, and TCRdb kept only the in-frame ones, dropping some. The table shows roughly 200,000 clones, with almost 85% occurring only once. The material sequenced was PBMCs. These receptors were taken from a woman aged 40-49 years in good health and CMV-seronegative.

The chain carries TRBV6-5 and TRBJ2-1; D perhaps matches TRBD1 (6 bases). The CDR3 spans 14 residues. Germline CDR1 reads MNHEY; CDR2 reads SVGAGI. Trimming removed 5 bases from V and 4 bases from J, with 12 bases in between. The CDR3 protein is CASSDRTVYNEQFF. CDR3 DNA sequence: TGTGCCAGCAGTGACCGGACAGTTTACAATGAGCAGTTCTTC.

V is TRBV14 and J is TRBJ1-2; D gene uncertain. The CDR3 contains 12 residues. Germline CDR1 reads SGHDN; CDR2 reads FVKESK. Trimming removed 1 base from V and 6 bases from J, with 6 bases in between. The CDR3 reads CASSQAGNGYTF. The CDR3 nucleotides are TGTGCCAGCAGCCAAGCGGGAAATGGCTACACCTTC.

This rearrangement joins TRBV5-4 to TRBJ2-6; 7 bases match TRBD1. The CDR3 contains 18 residues. With V trimmed by 4 bases and J by 1 base, 11 bases remained unmatched. Germline-derived CDR1 and CDR2 are SGHNT and YYREEE (reference sequence). In nucleotides, the CDR3 is TGTGCCAGCAGCGTCACAGGGGCCGCTCTGTCTGGGGCCAACGTCCTGACTTTC. Amino acid sequence: CASSVTGAALSGANVLTF.

The V gene is TRBV6-6, the J gene TRBJ2-5; 8 positions agree with TRBD2. The J call may be wrong; the DNA end is better matched by TRBJ2-7. The germline CDR1 and CDR2 sequences are MNHNY and SVGAGI (reference sequence). The CDR3 has 15 residues. The chain's CDR3 is CASSYGSGDPYEQYF. In DNA, the CDR3 is TGTGCCAGCAGTTACGGTAGCGGGGACCCCTACGAGCAGTACTTC.

The chain carries TRBV5-6 and TRBJ2-5, with 7 nucleotides matching TRBD1. The end of the DNA aligns better with TRBJ2-7, so the J call may be wrong. The CDR3 extends over 15 amino acids. Germline V gene lookup returns CDR1 SGHDT and CDR2 YYEEEE. CDR3 residues: CASSLPDRAGYEQYF. In DNA, the CDR3 is TGTGCCAGCAGCTTACCTGACAGGGCAGGCTACGAGCAGTACTTC.

V and J are TRBV5-1 and TRBJ1-2, with 8 nucleotides matching TRBD1. Trimming took 0 bases from V and 2 from J; bases not matched to a gene: 3. The CDR3 sequence is 15 residues long. CDR1 SGHRS and CDR2 YFSETQ come from the germline V gene. CDR3 coding DNA: TGCGCCAGCAGCTTGGTTTCAGGGGGCAACTATGGCTACACCTTC. This translates into CASSLVSGGNYGYTF.

This rearrangement joins TRBV19 to TRBJ1-5; the match to TRBD1 covers 7 bases. J lost 7 bases, V lost 3 bases, and 6 bases had no gene match. CDR3 size: 14 residues. Germline CDR1 and CDR2: LNHDA and SQIVND (reference sequence). CDR3 DNA: TGTGCCAGTAGTATGGTGACAGGGTACCAGCCCCAGCATTTT. It codes for CASSMVTGYQPQHF.

Only a few counts were recorded for this clone. This sequence joins TRBV16 and TRBJ2-5, with a tentative D call TRBD2 (5 bases). This CDR3 is 13 amino acids long. Trimming left V 5 bases short and J 2 bases short, with 9 bases between. Germline assignment: CDR1 KGHSY and CDR2 FQNENV. The DNA of the CDR3 is TGTGCCAGCAGCTATGGACTGCAAGAGACCCAGTACTTC. Its translation is CASSYGLQETQYF.

The V gene is TRBV5-4, the J gene TRBJ2-2; D perhaps matches TRBD1 (6 bases). Germline CDR1 and CDR2: SGHNT and YYREEE (reference sequence). Trimming pared 1 base from V and 2 bases from J, leaving 12 bases between. The CDR3 totals 16 residues. The CDR3 region is CASSLWGLYNTGELFF. For the CDR3, the DNA is TGTGCCAGCAGCTTGTGGGGGCTCTACAACACCGGGGAGCTGTTTTTT. Full variable domain (rest looked up from reference TRBV5-4 and TRBJ2-2): ETGVTQSPTHLIKTRGQQVTLRCSSQSGHNTVSWYQQALGQGPQFIFQYYREEENGRGNFPPRFSGLQFPNYSSELNVNALELDDSALYLCASSLWGLYNTGELFFGEGSRLTVL.

The V gene is TRBV27, the J gene TRBJ2-6; 7 positions match TRBD1. This CDR3 comprises 20 residues. V gave up 5 bases and J gave up 0 bases; unmatched junction bases: 16. The germline CDR1 and CDR2 sequences are MNHEY and SMNVEV (reference sequence). CDR3 bases: TGTGCCAGCAGTAGAAAGGGGGCTCGCTCAACACACTCTGGGGCCAACGTCCTGACTTTC. Translation: CASSRKGARSTHSGANVLTF.

About this clone itself: A read error may account for a junction end that differs from germline. The chain employs TRBV7-7 and TRBJ2-3; D is possibly TRBD2 (5 bases). The CDR3 extends over 15 amino acids. Germline CDR1 reads SSHAT; CDR2 reads FNYEAQ (reference sequence). The CDR3 loop is CASSPLLTNTDTQYF. The CDR3 DNA is TGTGCTAGCAGCCCCCTCCTGACTAACACAGATACGCAGTATTTT.

This clone occurred a few times. The chain recombines TRBV30 with TRBJ2-2; perhaps TRBD2 as D (5 bases). Trimming shortened V by 3 bases and J by 1 base, and 9 bases separated the two germline ends. The CDR3 has 14 amino acids. The germline V gene has CDR1 GTSNPN and CDR2 SVGIG (reference sequence). The CDR3 loop is CAWRRRGNTGELFF. CDR3 in DNA: TGTGCCTGGAGAAGACGGGGGAACACCGGGGAGCTGTTTTTT.

The chain combines TRBV7-9 with TRBJ1-6, with D unresolved. V lost 2 bases and J lost 7, with 18 bases in between. Germline V gene sequence: CDR1 SEHNR, CDR2 FQNEAQ (reference sequence). The length of the CDR3 is 17 residues. The CDR3 sequence: CASSLSDMPNPNSPLHF. The CDR3, as DNA: TGTGCCAGCAGCTTAAGTGACATGCCGAATCCCAATTCACCCCTCCACTTT.

J is TRBJ2-7 and V is TRBV7-9; maybe TRBD2 (5 bases). Germline values: CDR1 SEHNR, CDR2 FQNEAQ (reference sequence). The CDR3 totals 14 residues. The V and J ends lost 6 bases and 2 bases respectively, with 14 bases between them. CDR3 sequence: CASRRIGETYEQYF. The CDR3 DNA follows: TGTGCCAGCAGACGGATTGGGGAGACCTACGAGCAGTACTTC.

This chain connects TRBV11-2 to TRBJ1-4, with 7 bases lining up with TRBD1. The length of the CDR3 is 15 residues. Trimming at V came to 4 bases and at J to 5 bases, leaving 7 bases not matched to a gene. Per the germline V gene, CDR1 is SGHAT and CDR2 is FQNNGV. Here the CDR3 DNA reads TGTGCCAGCAGCTCGCTCGACAGGGACAATGAAAAACTGTTTTTT. It is translated as CASSSLDRDNEKLFF.

V gene TRBV29-1 combines with J gene TRBJ2-6; the D gene is possibly TRBD1 (5 bases). The germline V gene encodes CDR1 SQVTM and CDR2 ANQGSEA. The CDR3 length is 13 residues. Between the trimmed V and J ends, which lost 7 bases and 2 bases, there was a span of 9 bases. The CDR3 coding sequence is TGCAGCGCGCGCAGGGCTGGGGCCAACGTCCTGACTTTC. Protein product: CSARRAGANVLTF.

V gene TRBV2 combines with J gene TRBJ1-1; no clear D. V was trimmed by 5 bases and J by 6 bases, leaving 19 bases between them. Germline values: CDR1 SNHLY, CDR2 FYNNEI. The CDR3 spans 15 residues. CDR3 coding DNA: TGTGCCAGCAGTCCCCAAGGTGGGTTAGGAGCTGAAGCTTTCTTT. Translated, it gives CASSPQGGLGAEAFF.